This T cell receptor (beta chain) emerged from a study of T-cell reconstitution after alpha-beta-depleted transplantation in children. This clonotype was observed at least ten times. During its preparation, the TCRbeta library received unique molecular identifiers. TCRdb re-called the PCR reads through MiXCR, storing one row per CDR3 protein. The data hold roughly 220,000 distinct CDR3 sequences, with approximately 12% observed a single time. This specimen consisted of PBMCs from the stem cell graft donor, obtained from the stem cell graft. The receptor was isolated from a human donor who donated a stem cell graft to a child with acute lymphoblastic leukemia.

CDR3 nucleotides: TGCAGTGCTAGAGGTAGGCCTCTAGCGGGCCCAGATACGCAGTATTTT. Protein product: CSARGRPLAGPDTQYF. The chain recombines TRBV20-1 with TRBJ2-3; 8 bases are shared with TRBD2. Per the germline V gene, CDR1 is DFQATT and CDR2 is SNEGSKA (reference sequence). The ends lost 1 base at V and 4 bases at J; junction bases unmatched: 10. This CDR3 contains 16 residues.